The clone carrying this T cell receptor beta chain was recorded once. Its target is not known. Germline loops: CDR1 LGHNA, CDR2 YSLEER. Trimming cost V 4 bases and J 0 bases; bases outside gene matches: 3. This CDR3 contains 15 residues. 60 Vbeta and 13 Jbeta primers were used in PCR. The table came from immunoSEQ multiplex PCR; TCRdb's copy has only in-frame clones and leaves some out. The repertoire holds 300,000 or so clones, with 84% as singletons. This record comes from a study of cytomegalovirus exposure and HLA in healthy donors. Study-wide results and limits: With later analysis, a missense DCLRE1C variant became linked to TCR beta V- and J-gene trimming. One cluster of highly shared sequence variants probably arose as a sequencing artifact.

The sequence was obtained from a woman aged 40 to 49 in good health and CMV-seropositive. Material for sequencing was PBMCs. V usage is TRBV4-3 and J usage is TRBJ2-1, with TRBD2 identical over 7 bases. CDR3 coding DNA: TGCGCCAGCAGCCGACAGCGGGACTCCTACAATGAGCAGTTCTTC. Protein sequence: CASSRQRDSYNEQFF.